Sequencing of this T cell receptor beta chain was carried out in a study of blood T cell repertoires in COVID-19. Study background: Specimens from acute and convalescent COVID-19 originated in the United States, Italy and Spain. Sample material is recorded as cDNA or gDNA derived from T cells, B-cell-depleted T cells, or PBMCs.

The CDR3 is 14 amino acids. Germline-derived CDR1 and CDR2 are LNHDA and SQIVND (reference sequence). The junction had 4 bases not matched to a gene; V was cut back by 5 bases and J by 4 bases. Original analysis: Counts of nucleated cells, estimated from reference gene primer amplification, were obtained. Sequencing used immunoSEQ multiplex PCR; TCRdb keeps in-frame clones, though not all of them. D and trimming were read from the DNA, whereas the V and J calls and clone size are those reported in that table. The sample lists tens of thousands of clones; over 75% were seen once. The sequencing sample was made of peripheral blood. This TCR was sampled from a human donor in a cohort sampled during active COVID-19. The genes are TRBV19 and TRBJ2-1; TRBD1 agrees at 8 bases. CDR3 DNA: TGTGCCAGTAGTCCGACAGGGGCGTACAATGAGCAGTTCTTC. Amino acid sequence: CASSPTGAYNEQFF. The whole variable domain, filled in from reference TRBV19 and TRBJ2-1, reads DGGITQSPKYLFRKEGQNVTLSCEQNLNHDAMYWYRQDPGQGLRLIYYSQIVNDFQKGDIAEGYSVSREKKESFPLTVTSAQKNPTAFYLCASSPTGAYNEQFFGPGTRLTVL.